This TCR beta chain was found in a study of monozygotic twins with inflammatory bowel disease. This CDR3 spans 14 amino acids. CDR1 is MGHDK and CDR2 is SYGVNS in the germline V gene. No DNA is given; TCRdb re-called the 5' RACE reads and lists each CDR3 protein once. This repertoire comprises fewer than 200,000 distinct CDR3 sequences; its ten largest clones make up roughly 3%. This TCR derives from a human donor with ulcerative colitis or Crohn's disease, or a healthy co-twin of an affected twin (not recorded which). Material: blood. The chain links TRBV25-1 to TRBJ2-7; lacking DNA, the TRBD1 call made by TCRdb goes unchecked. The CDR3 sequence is CASQNPGGSYEQYF.